The rows below give T cell receptor beta chains drawn from one sample of a study of technical replicates of blood from a handful of donors. Assay: immunoSEQ multiplex PCR; the TCRdb copy retains only in-frame clones and omits some. The sample carries tens of thousands of clones, 95% to 97% recorded once. The sequencing sample was made of T cells isolated from PBMCs. These receptors were collected from a human donor in good health. The CDR3 runs from the conserved cysteine through the conserved F or W. A D gene is named only where the DNA matches it firmly. Size is omitted from some rows. Given values are once, few, many or a class for expanded clones.

j_call | d_call | v_call | clone_size | cdr3_nt | cdr3_aa
TRBJ2-3 | TRBD1 | TRBV19 | NA | TGTGCCAGTAGTATTCCGGGACAGGGGAGGACAGATACGCAGTATTTT | CASSIPGQGRTDTQYF
TRBJ2-7 | NA | TRBV11-3 | NA | TGTGCCAGCAGCTTCCAGGTTCACGAGCAGTACTTC | CASSFQVHEQYF
TRBJ2-7 | TRBD2 | TRBV4-1 | NA | TGCGCCAGCAGACCTGGACTAGCGGGAGGGTCTAAGGACGAGCAGTACTTC | CASRPGLAGGSKDEQYF
TRBJ2-1 | TRBD2 | TRBV5-8 | NA | TGTGCCAGCAGCCAAGACCTGACTAGCTTTTTGGGTAATGAGCAGTTCTTC | CASSQDLTSFLGNEQFF
TRBJ2-3 | NA | TRBV7-9 | once | TGTGCCAGCAGCTTAGAACATAGCACAGATACGCAGTATTTT | CASSLEHSTDTQYF
TRBJ2-7 | NA | TRBV5-6 | NA | TGTGCCAGCAGCACAGACCCTACAGTGATGGAGCAGTACTTC | CASSTDPTVMEQYF
TRBJ1-2 | NA | TRBV7-9 | NA | TGTGCCAGCAGCTTAGGTTCGGCAGGCCCTATCTATGGCTACACCTTC | CASSLGSAGPIYGYTF
TRBJ2-7 | TRBD2 | TRBV23-1 | NA | TGCGCCAGCAGTCAATCACGGCGGGAGTCCCACGAGCAGTACTTC | CASSQSRRESHEQYF
TRBJ2-2 | TRBD1 | TRBV28 | once | TGTGCCAGCAGTCTTACAGGGGGAGGCGGGGAGCTGTTTTTT | CASSLTGGGGELFF
TRBJ2-7 | NA | TRBV9 | NA | TGTGCCAGCAGCGTAGATGGGGGGTTCAGCTCCTACGAGCAGTACTTC | CASSVDGGFSSYEQYF
TRBJ1-2 | NA | TRBV5-1 | NA | TGCGCCAGCAGAGTCGGGAGCAATGGCTACACCTTC | CASRVGSNGYTF
TRBJ2-7 | NA | TRBV5-8 | NA | TGTGCCAGCAGCTTGGAGGAGCGAAAGTACTTC | CASSLEERKYF
TRBJ2-1 | NA | TRBV11-2 | NA | TGTGCCAGCAGCTTCAGACTATACAATGAGCAGTTCTTC | CASSFRLYNEQFF
TRBJ2-7 | NA | TRBV28 | NA | TGTGCCAGCAGTTTATATGCAGGGGTTTATGGATACGAGCAGTACTTC | CASSLYAGVYGYEQYF
TRBJ2-1 | TRBD1 | TRBV6-6 | NA | TGTGCCAGCAGTTTCCTAGAACAGGGACAGCATGAGCAGTTCTTC | CASSFLEQGQHEQFF
TRBJ1-1 | NA | TRBV27 | once | TGTGCCAGCAGGTCTTCCTCCAACAGGGTTGTCGCTGAAGCTTTCTTT | CASRSSSNRVVAEAFF
TRBJ2-7 | NA | TRBV13 | NA | TGTGCCAGCAGCTTAGGGACAAGGGGGCAGTACTTC | CASSLGTRGQYF
TRBJ2-1 | TRBD1 | TRBV27 | NA | TGTGCCAGTACGACAGGGGGAAACAACAATGAGCAGTTCTTC | CASTTGGNNNEQFF
TRBJ2-6 | TRBD1 | TRBV7-6 | NA | TGTGCCAGCAGCCCCAAACCGGGACAGATTAGCTCTGGGGCCAACGTCCTGACTTTC | CASSPKPGQISSGANVLTF
TRBJ2-7 | NA | TRBV9 | NA | TGTGCCAGCAGCGAGTGGGGGGATGTGGTCGAGCAGTACTTC | CASSEWGDVVEQYF
TRBJ1-4 | TRBD1 | TRBV7-9 | NA | TGTGCCAGCAGCTTACAGGGGGCAACTAATGAAAAACTGTTTTTT | CASSLQGATNEKLFF
TRBJ1-5 | TRBD1 | TRBV27 | NA | TGTGCCAGCAGTTTAGGCGCAGGGGGCCTCCTCCCCCAGCATTTT | CASSLGAGGLLPQHF
TRBJ1-5 | NA | TRBV6-1 | NA | TGTGCCAGCAGTGAATGGGAGCAGCCCCAGCATTTT | CASSEWEQPQHF
TRBJ1-6 | TRBD1 | TRBV30 | NA | TGTGCCATAGACAGGGGCATGGAGTCACCCCTCCACTTT | CAIDRGMESPLHF
TRBJ2-2 | NA | TRBV4-3 | NA | TGCGCCAGCAGCCAAGATTGGGCCAGACATGGCGGGGAGCTGTTTTTT | CASSQDWARHGGELFF
TRBJ2-5 | NA | TRBV4-2 | NA | TGTGCCAGCAGCCAAGCAGAGGGAGGAGGGGAGACCCAGTACTTC | CASSQAEGGGETQYF
TRBJ2-7 | TRBD1 | TRBV27 | NA | TGTGCCAGCAGTTTCGGGACAGACCCGGCCTACGAGCAGTACTTC | CASSFGTDPAYEQYF
TRBJ1-2 | TRBD1 | TRBV7-9 | NA | TGTGCCAGCAGCTTTAACTGGGACAGGGCTAACTATGGCTACACCTTC | CASSFNWDRANYGYTF
TRBJ2-1 | TRBD2 | TRBV2 | NA | TGTGCCAGCAGTGAAGGAGCGGGAATCGATGAGCAGTTCTTC | CASSEGAGIDEQFF
TRBJ2-5 | TRBD1 | TRBV27 | NA | TGTGCCAGTACGGACAGGGGGGAGACCCAGTACTTC | CASTDRGETQYF
TRBJ1-1 | TRBD1 | TRBV29-1 | NA | TGCAGCGCAACCGGGACAGGGAACACTGAAGCTTTCTTT | CSATGTGNTEAFF
TRBJ2-7 | TRBD2 | TRBV19 | once | TGTGCCAGTATGAATCTAGCGGGAGGGCCTTGGGAGCAGTACTTC | CASMNLAGGPWEQYF
TRBJ1-1 | NA | TRBV9 | NA | TGTGCCAGCAGCGTGGCCCAGATGAACACTGAAGCTTTCTTT | CASSVAQMNTEAFF
TRBJ1-5 | TRBD1 | TRBV28 | NA | TGTGCCAGCAGTTCTCCGGGACAGGGTCACCAGCCCCAGCATTTT | CASSSPGQGHQPQHF
TRBJ2-7 | TRBD2 | TRBV27 | NA | TGTGCCAGCAGCCAGCGGGAGGGCTACGAGCAGTACTTC | CASSQREGYEQYF
TRBJ2-7 | NA | TRBV18 | NA | TGTGCCAGCTCACCAACGACGGGGACCTACGAGCAGTACTTC | CASSPTTGTYEQYF
TRBJ2-1 | NA | TRBV25-1 | NA | TGTGCCAGCAATCAGGCCTCCTACAATGAGCAGTTCTTC | CASNQASYNEQFF
TRBJ2-2 | TRBD1 | TRBV7-9 | NA | TGTGCCAGCATTATGAGACAGGGACAGGGTATACCCGGGGAGCTGTTTTTT | CASIMRQGQGIPGELFF
TRBJ1-4 | NA | TRBV28 | NA | TGTGCCAGCAGATATACAGGGCCTGGTGAAAAACTGTTTTTT | CASRYTGPGEKLFF
TRBJ2-3 | NA | TRBV7-8 | NA | TGTGCCAGCAGGGTTCTGTCTAGTGTGACCACAGATACGCAGTATTTT | CASRVLSSVTTDTQYF
TRBJ2-7 | NA | TRBV30 | NA | TGTGCCTGGAGTGTTTGGGGCCGGAAGTACTACGAGCAGTACTTC | CAWSVWGRKYYEQYF
TRBJ2-7 | NA | TRBV27 | NA | TGTGCCAGCACTCTGCCCCCCCAAGCGGAAGGCCCCGAGCAGTACTTC | CASTLPPQAEGPEQYF